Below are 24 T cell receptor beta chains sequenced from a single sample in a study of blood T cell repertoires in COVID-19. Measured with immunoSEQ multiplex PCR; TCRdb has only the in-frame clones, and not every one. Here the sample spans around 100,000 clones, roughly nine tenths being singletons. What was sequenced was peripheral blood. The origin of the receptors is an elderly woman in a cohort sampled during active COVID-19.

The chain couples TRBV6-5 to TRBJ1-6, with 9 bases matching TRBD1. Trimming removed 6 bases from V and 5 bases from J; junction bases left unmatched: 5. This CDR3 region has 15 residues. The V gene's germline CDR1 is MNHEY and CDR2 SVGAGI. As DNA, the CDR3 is TGTGCCAGCAGCTCGGGACAGGGTAATAATTCACCCCTCCACTTT. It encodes CASSSGQGNNSPLHF.

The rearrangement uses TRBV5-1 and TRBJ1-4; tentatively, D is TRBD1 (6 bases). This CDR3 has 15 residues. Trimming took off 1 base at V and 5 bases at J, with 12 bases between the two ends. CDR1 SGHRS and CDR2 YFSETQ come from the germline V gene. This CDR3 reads CASSLQGQGNEKLFF. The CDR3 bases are TGCGCCAGCAGCTTGCAGGGGCAGGGGAATGAAAAACTGTTTTTT.

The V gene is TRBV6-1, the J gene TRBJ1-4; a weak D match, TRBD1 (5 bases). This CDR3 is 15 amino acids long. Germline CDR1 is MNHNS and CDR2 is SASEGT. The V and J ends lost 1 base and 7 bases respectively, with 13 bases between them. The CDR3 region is CASSEEAGLVEKLFF. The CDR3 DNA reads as TGTGCCAGCAGTGAAGAAGCAGGGTTGGTTGAAAAACTGTTTTTT.

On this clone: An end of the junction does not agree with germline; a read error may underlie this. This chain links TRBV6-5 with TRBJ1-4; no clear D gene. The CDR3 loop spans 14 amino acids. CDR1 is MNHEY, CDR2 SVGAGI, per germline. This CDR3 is CASSESQTSEKLFF. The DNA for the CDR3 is TGTGCCAGCAGCGAGTCACAAACTAGTGAAAAACTGTTTTTT.

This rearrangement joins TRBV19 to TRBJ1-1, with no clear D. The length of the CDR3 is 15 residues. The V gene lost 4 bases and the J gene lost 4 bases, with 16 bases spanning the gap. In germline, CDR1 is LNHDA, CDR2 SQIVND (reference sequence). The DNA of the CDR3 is TGTGCCAGTAGTAGAATTGACCGGCTAGGCACTGAAGCTTTCTTT. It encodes CASSRIDRLGTEAFF. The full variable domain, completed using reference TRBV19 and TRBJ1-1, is DGGITQSPKYLFRKEGQNVTLSCEQNLNHDAMYWYRQDPGQGLRLIYYSQIVNDFQKGDIAEGYSVSREKKESFPLTVTSAQKNPTAFYLCASSRIDRLGTEAFFGQGTRLTVV.

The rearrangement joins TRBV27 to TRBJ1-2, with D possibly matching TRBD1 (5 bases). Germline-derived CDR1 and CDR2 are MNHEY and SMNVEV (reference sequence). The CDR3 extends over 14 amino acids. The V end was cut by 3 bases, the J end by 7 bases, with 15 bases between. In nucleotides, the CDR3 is TGTGCCAGCAGTTTTCGAGAAGGGGCTGGTGGCTACACCTTC. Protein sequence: CASSFREGAGGYTF.

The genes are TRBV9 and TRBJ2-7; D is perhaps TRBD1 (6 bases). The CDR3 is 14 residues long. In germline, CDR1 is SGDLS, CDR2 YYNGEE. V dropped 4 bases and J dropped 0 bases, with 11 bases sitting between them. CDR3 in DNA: TGTGCCAGCAGCCCAGGACAGAGCTCCTACGAGCAGTACTTC. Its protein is CASSPGQSSYEQYF. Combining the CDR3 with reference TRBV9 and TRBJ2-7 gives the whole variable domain DSGVTQTPKHLITATGQRVTLRCSPRSGDLSVYWYQQSLDQGLQFLIQYYNGEERAKGNILERFSAQQFPDLHSELNLSSLELGDSALYFCASSPGQSSYEQYFGPGTRLTVT.

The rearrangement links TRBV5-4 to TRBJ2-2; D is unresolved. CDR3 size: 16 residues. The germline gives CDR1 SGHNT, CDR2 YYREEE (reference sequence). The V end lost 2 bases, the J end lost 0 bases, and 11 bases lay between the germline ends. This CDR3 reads CASSFVNTANTGELFF. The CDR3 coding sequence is TGTGCCAGCAGCTTTGTAAATACAGCGAACACCGGGGAGCTGTTTTTT.

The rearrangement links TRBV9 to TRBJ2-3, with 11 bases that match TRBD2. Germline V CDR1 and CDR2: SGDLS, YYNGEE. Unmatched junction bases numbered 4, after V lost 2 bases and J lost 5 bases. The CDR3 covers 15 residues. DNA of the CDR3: TGTGCCAGCAGCGTTAGCGGGGGGGCGGGAGATACGCAGTATTTT. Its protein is CASSVSGGAGDTQYF. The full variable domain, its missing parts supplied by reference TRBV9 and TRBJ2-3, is DSGVTQTPKHLITATGQRVTLRCSPRSGDLSVYWYQQSLDQGLQFLIQYYNGEERAKGNILERFSAQQFPDLHSELNLSSLELGDSALYFCASSVSGGAGDTQYFGPGTRLTVL.

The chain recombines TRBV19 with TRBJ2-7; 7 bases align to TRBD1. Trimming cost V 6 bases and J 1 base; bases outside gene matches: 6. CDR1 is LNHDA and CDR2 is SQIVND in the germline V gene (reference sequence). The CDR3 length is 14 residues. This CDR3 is CASRGTASSYEQYF. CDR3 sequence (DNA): TGTGCCAGTAGGGGGACAGCGTCATCCTACGAGCAGTACTTC.

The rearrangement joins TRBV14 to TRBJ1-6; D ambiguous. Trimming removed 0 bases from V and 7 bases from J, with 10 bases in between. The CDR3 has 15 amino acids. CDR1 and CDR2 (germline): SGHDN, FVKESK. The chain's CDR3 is CASSQDRGQNSPLHF. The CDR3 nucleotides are TGTGCCAGCAGCCAAGATCGTGGCCAGAATTCACCCCTCCACTTT.

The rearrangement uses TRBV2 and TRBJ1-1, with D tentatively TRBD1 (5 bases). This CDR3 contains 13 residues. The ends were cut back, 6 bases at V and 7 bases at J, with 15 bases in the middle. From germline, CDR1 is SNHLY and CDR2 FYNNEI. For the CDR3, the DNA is TGTGCCAGCAGCGCGACAGTTAAGGGTGAAGCTTTCTTT. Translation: CASSATVKGEAFF.

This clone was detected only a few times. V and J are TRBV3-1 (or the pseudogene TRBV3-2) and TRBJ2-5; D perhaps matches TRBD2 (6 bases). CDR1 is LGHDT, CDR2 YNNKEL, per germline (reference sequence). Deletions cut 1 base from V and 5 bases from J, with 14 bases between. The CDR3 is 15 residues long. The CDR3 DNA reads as TGTGCCAGCAGCCAAGGGGGGGACCACCCGGAGACCCAGTACTTC. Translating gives CASSQGGDHPETQYF.

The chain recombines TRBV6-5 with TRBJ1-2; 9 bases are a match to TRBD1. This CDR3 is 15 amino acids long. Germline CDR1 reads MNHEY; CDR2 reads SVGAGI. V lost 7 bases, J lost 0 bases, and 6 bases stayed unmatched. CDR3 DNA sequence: TGTGCCAGCACCCTGACAGGGGGGGCTAACTATGGCTACACCTTC. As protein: CASTLTGGANYGYTF.

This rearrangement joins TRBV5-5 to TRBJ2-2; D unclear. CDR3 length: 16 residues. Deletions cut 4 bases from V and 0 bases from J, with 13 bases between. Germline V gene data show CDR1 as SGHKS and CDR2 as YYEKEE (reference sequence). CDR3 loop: CASSPTAGANTGELFF. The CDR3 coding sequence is TGTGCCAGCAGCCCAACCGCAGGCGCGAACACCGGGGAGCTGTTTTTT.

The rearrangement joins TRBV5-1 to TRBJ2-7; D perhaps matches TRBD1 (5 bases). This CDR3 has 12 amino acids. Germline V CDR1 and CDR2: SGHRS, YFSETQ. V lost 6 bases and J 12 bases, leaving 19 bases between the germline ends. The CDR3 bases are TGCGCCAGCATACTCCTCCGACAGTCCAGGTACTTC. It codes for CASILLRQSRYF.

CDR3 DNA sequence: TGTGCCAGCAGTGGGAACAGGGGAGAGACCCAGTACTTC. It specifies CASSGNRGETQYF. This sequence joins TRBV6-4 and TRBJ2-5; 7 nucleotides align to TRBD1. This CDR3 is built from 13 residues. The germline CDR1 and CDR2 sequences are MRHNA and SNTAGT. Unmatched junction bases numbered 3, after V lost 4 bases and J lost 4 bases.

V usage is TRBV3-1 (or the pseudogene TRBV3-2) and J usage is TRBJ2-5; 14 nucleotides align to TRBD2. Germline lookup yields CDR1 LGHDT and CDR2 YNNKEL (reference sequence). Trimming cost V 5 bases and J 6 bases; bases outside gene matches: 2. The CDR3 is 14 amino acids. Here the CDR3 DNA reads TGTGCCAGCAGCGGGACTAGCGGGAGTAAGACCCAGTACTTC. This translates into CASSGTSGSKTQYF.

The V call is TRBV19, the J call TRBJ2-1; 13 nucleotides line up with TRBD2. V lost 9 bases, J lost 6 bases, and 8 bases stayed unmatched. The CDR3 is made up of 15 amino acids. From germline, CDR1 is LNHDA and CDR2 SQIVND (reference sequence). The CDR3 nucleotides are TGTGCCAGCACCTCAGGACTAGCGGGAGTCAATGAGCAGTTCTTC. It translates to CASTSGLAGVNEQFF.

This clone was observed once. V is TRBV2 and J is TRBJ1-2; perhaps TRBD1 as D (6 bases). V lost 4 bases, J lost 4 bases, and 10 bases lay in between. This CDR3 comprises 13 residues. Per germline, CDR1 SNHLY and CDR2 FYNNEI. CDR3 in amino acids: CASSGQVAYGYTF. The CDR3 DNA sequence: TGTGCCAGCAGTGGACAGGTGGCCTATGGCTACACCTTC.

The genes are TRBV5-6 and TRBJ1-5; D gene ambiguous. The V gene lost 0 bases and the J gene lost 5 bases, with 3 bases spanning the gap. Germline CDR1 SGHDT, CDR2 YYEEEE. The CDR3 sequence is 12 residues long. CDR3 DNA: TGTGCCAGCAGCTTGGCCGATCAGCCCCAGCATTTT. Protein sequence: CASSLADQPQHF.

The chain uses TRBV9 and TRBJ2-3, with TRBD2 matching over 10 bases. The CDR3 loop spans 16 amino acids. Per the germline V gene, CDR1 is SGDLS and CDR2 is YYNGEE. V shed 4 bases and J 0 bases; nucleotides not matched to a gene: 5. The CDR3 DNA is TGTGCCAGCAGCCCACCTAGCGGGAGTAGCACAGATACGCAGTATTTT. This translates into CASSPPSGSSTDTQYF.

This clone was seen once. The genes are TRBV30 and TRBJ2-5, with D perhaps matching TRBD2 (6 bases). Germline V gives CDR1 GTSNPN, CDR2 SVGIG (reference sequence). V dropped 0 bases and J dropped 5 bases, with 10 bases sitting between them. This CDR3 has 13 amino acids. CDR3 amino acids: CAWSVPRGETQYF. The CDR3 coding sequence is TGTGCCTGGAGTGTACCCCGGGGGGAGACCCAGTACTTC. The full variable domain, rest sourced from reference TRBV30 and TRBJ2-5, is SQTIHQWPATLVQPVGSPLSLECTVEGTSNPNLYWYRQAAGRGLQLLFYSVGIGQISSEVPQNLSASRPQDRQFILSSKKLLLSDSGFYLCAWSVPRGETQYFGPGTRLLVL.

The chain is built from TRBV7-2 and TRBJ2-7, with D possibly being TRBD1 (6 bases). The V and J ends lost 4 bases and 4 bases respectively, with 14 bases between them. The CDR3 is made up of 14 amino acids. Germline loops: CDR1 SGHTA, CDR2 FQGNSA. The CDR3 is CASSSGTRPYEQYF. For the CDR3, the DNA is TGTGCCAGCAGCTCCGGGACAAGGCCTTACGAGCAGTACTTC.